This T cell receptor (beta chain) derives from a study of T-cell memory formation after mild COVID-19. Study details: The TCR clusters were mostly specific to one donor.

TCRdb used MiXCR to reprocess the 5' RACE reads, holding one entry per CDR3 protein. The sample yields roughly 300,000 distinct CDR3 sequences, about a sixth seen once. The CDR3 has 16 residues. The germline V gene has CDR1 SGHRS and CDR2 YFSETQ. Trimming cost V 0 bases and J 2 bases; bases outside gene matches: 1. This receptor was obtained from a man aged 18 to 30 who had mild COVID-19 (a few samples of this study predate the infection). Cell type and time point are not known. Sequencing was performed on PBMCs or a T cell subset sorted from them (not recorded which). The chain recombines TRBV5-1 with TRBJ2-3, with TRBD2 matching 12 bases. The DNA for the CDR3 is TGCGCCAGCAGCTTGGGACTAGCGGGAGACACAGATACGCAGTATTTT. Amino acids: CASSLGLAGDTDTQYF.